Listed below are T cell receptor beta chains from one sample, sequenced in a study of cytomegalovirus exposure and HLA in healthy donors. The table came from immunoSEQ multiplex PCR; TCRdb's copy has only in-frame clones and leaves some out. The repertoire includes 150,000 to 200,000 clones, over 60% of them detected once, and roughly 1.5% sits in the top ten. The material sequenced was PBMCs. All receptors come from a man in his late teens or twenties in good health and CMV-seronegative. The CDR3 runs from the conserved cysteine through the conserved F or W. Each record gives: V gene, J gene, D gene, clone size, CDR3 DNA, CDR3 protein. The D gene is left open where the match is weak. Size values are once, few and many counts, or a class for expanded clones, and some rows have none.

TRBV15	TRBJ2-1	.	.	TGTGCCACCAGCGAGGGAGGCGGATACAATGAGCAGTTCTTC	CATSEGGGYNEQFF
TRBV25-1	TRBJ2-3	TRBD2	.	TGTGCCAGCAGGGATACCGGGACTAGCGGCACTACAGATACGCAGTATTTT	CASRDTGTSGTTDTQYF
TRBV7-9	TRBJ1-5	TRBD1	.	TGTGCCAGCAGCTTAGGACAGGGGGCCCTTAGCAATCAGCCCCAGCATTTT	CASSLGQGALSNQPQHF
TRBV5-1	TRBJ2-3	.	.	TGCGCCAGCAGCATGAGGAGACTAACATACACAGATACGCAGTATTTT	CASSMRRLTYTDTQYF
TRBV7-6	TRBJ1-3	.	.	TGTGCCAGCAGCTTATGGGGCGGCTCTGGAAACACCATATATTTT	CASSLWGGSGNTIYF
TRBV6-4	TRBJ1-2	.	.	TGTGCCAGCAGCCGTAAGGGCCAGGGCCTGACAACGAACTATGGCTACACCTTC	CASSRKGQGLTTNYGYTF
TRBV2	TRBJ2-7	TRBD1	once	TGTGCCAGCAGAGTAGGACAGGGAGTTTCTATCTACGAGCAGTACTTC	CASRVGQGVSIYEQYF
TRBV7-3	TRBJ2-7	TRBD1	.	TGTGCCAGCAGCTTTAACAGGGGGCGAGGCGAGCAGTACTTC	CASSFNRGRGEQYF
TRBV11-2	TRBJ1-5	.	once	TGTGCCAGCAGCTTAGGTAGACTGCCCAATCAGCCCCAGCATTTT	CASSLGRLPNQPQHF
TRBV5-1	TRBJ2-6	.	few	TGCGCCAGCAGCCCTTCTGGGGCCAACGTCCTGACTTTC	CASSPSGANVLTF
TRBV7-8	TRBJ2-2	TRBD1	once	TGTGCCAGCAGCTTGTTCCCCCCGGGACAGGGGATCACCGGGGAGCTGTTTTTT	CASSLFPPGQGITGELFF
TRBV9	TRBJ1-2	TRBD1	.	TGTGCCAGCAGCCCAGGACAGGGTAGCTACACCTTC	CASSPGQGSYTF
TRBV7-9	TRBJ1-5	TRBD1	.	TGTTCCAGCAGCTCGGACAGGGGTGGTCAGCCCCAGCATTTT	CSSSSDRGGQPQHF
TRBV29-1	TRBJ2-5	TRBD1	.	TGCAGCGTCCCCGGGACAGGGGTAATGGAGACCCAGTACTTC	CSVPGTGVMETQYF
TRBV14	TRBJ2-5	.	.	TGTGCCAGCAGCCCTTCAGGTCTCGGTAGGGAGACCCAGTACTTC	CASSPSGLGRETQYF
TRBV15	TRBJ2-1	.	.	TGTGCCACCAGCAGAGATACCAACATCGCCTTTGGGGGCGGGGAGCAGTTCTTC	CATSRDTNIAFGGGEQFF
TRBV7-9	TRBJ1-6	.	few	TGTGCCAGCACCGCCTTTGGGGCAGGGAAAAATTCACCCCTCCACTTT	CASTAFGAGKNSPLHF
TRBV19	TRBJ2-7	.	.	TGTGCCAGTAGTATAGAGGGCGGAGGGAGTTACGAGCAGTACTTC	CASSIEGGGSYEQYF
TRBV9	TRBJ2-1	TRBD2	.	TGTGCCAGCAGCGTAGGACTAGCGGGGTACAATGAGCAGTTCTTC	CASSVGLAGYNEQFF
TRBV9	TRBJ1-2	.	.	TGTGCCAGCAGCGTAGGGACACTGGGCTATGGCTACACCTTC	CASSVGTLGYGYTF
TRBV7-8	TRBJ2-5	TRBD2	few	TGTGCCAGCAGCTTAACTAGCGGGGGGACCCAAGAGACCCAGTACTTC	CASSLTSGGTQETQYF
TRBV5-6	TRBJ2-7	.	.	TGTGCCAGCAGCCCACAGGGCAGGGATGGGACCTACGAGCAGTACTTC	CASSPQGRDGTYEQYF
TRBV19	TRBJ2-1	.	.	TGTGCCAGTAGTATGTTCCCAGGGGGGCCCCACAATGAGCAGTTCTTC	CASSMFPGGPHNEQFF
TRBV27	TRBJ2-2	.	few	TGTGCCAGCAGGCCACCTAGCAAGGCCGGGGAGCTGTTTTTT	CASRPPSKAGELFF
TRBV28	TRBJ2-4	.	.	TGTGCCAGCAGTACCATCGAGCAAAACATTCAGTACTTC	CASSTIEQNIQYF
TRBV2	TRBJ2-5	TRBD1	.	TGTGCCAGCAGTGAAGCGTTAGGGGGCTGGGGTGGAGAGACCCAGTACTTC	CASSEALGGWGGETQYF
TRBV11-1	TRBJ2-3	TRBD2	.	TGTGCCAGCAGCTTAGGAATGATTAGCGGGAGGACAGATACGCAGTATTTT	CASSLGMISGRTDTQYF
TRBV10-2	TRBJ1-6	TRBD1	once	TGCGCCAGCAGTGAGACTGGGACAGCGAGCTCCTATAATTCACCCCTCCACTTT	CASSETGTASSYNSPLHF
TRBV7-9	TRBJ1-2	TRBD1	.	TGTGCCAGCAGCCCTGCCCTCCAAGGGGGCGGAAGCTATGGCTACACCTTC	CASSPALQGGGSYGYTF
TRBV11-1	TRBJ2-7	TRBD1	.	TGTGCCAGCAGCTTCGGGACAGGGGAGTACGAGCAGTACTTC	CASSFGTGEYEQYF
TRBV11-2	TRBJ2-2	.	.	TGTGCCAGCAGCCCCCAGGGGTTCCGGACCGGGGAGCTGTTTTTT	CASSPQGFRTGELFF
TRBV5-6	TRBJ1-2	.	.	TGTGCCAGCAGCTCCGCCGGACCTCGAGGGGGCTACACCTTC	CASSSAGPRGGYTF
TRBV5-4	TRBJ2-3	TRBD2	.	TGTGCCAGCAGCCCCACTAGCGGGGGGGCGACAGATACGCAGTATTTT	CASSPTSGGATDTQYF
TRBV18	TRBJ2-3	.	.	TGTGCCAGCTCACACCCGGGACTTGATACGCAGTATTTT	CASSHPGLDTQYF
TRBV27	TRBJ2-3	.	.	TGTGCCAGCAGTTTCTGGCAGAACACAGATACGCAGTATTTT	CASSFWQNTDTQYF
TRBV7-3	TRBJ1-5	.	.	TGTGCCAGCAGCTGGGACATCAATCAGCCCCAGCATTTT	CASSWDINQPQHF
TRBV7-9	TRBJ2-7	.	once	TGTGCCAGCACCCCCATCTACGAGCAGTACTTC	CASTPIYEQYF
TRBV5-1	TRBJ2-5	TRBD2	.	TGCGCCAGCAGCCCCGGGACTAGCGGGAGGGCGGGGAAGACCCAGTACTTC	CASSPGTSGRAGKTQYF
TRBV6-5	TRBJ2-4	TRBD2	.	TGTGCCAGTCGCCGGGGGGGCCGGGGAAACATTCAGTACTTC	CASRRGGRGNIQYF
TRBV7-2	TRBJ2-3	TRBD2	.	TGTGCCAGCAGCTTCCGGGGGGGCGGCACAGATACGCAGTATTTT	CASSFRGGGTDTQYF
TRBV5-1	TRBJ1-4	.	.	TGCGCCAGCAGCTTGGGAACCCCCGGTGAAAAACTGTTTTTT	CASSLGTPGEKLFF
TRBV6-4	TRBJ1-5	.	.	TGTGCCAGCAGTCCCCAGGACAATCAGCCCCAGCATTTT	CASSPQDNQPQHF
TRBV30	TRBJ2-3	TRBD2	.	TGTGCCTGGAGGGCGGGAGGCACAGATACGCAGTATTTT	CAWRAGGTDTQYF
TRBV6-1	TRBJ2-7	.	.	TGTGCCAGCAGTGAGCCTTGGACTTTACTCTTCTACGAGCAGTACTTC	CASSEPWTLLFYEQYF
TRBV5-5	TRBJ2-7	.	few	TGTGCCAGCAGCTTGTTGGAGGGGAGCTACGAGCAGTACTTC	CASSLLEGSYEQYF
TRBV6-1	TRBJ1-1	.	few	TGTGCCAGCAGGGGTCAGGGATACACTGAAGCTTTCTTT	CASRGQGYTEAFF
TRBV19	TRBJ2-5	.	.	TGTGCCAGTAGTATACAGGGGTATGGGACCCAGTACTTC	CASSIQGYGTQYF
TRBV5-4	TRBJ2-3	.	few	TGTGCCAGCAGCTTCCGAGTGGGGGGAACGAAAAACTCAGATACGCAGTATTTT	CASSFRVGGTKNSDTQYF
TRBV6-1	TRBJ1-3	.	few	TGTGCCAGCACCTCGGGAAACACCATATATTTT	CASTSGNTIYF
TRBV27	TRBJ2-7	.	.	TGTGCCAGCACCTACGGGAGGGGGCCCTACGAGCAGTACTTC	CASTYGRGPYEQYF
TRBV28	TRBJ2-2	.	.	TGTGCCAGCAGCCCCGGCACCGGGGAGCTGTTTTTT	CASSPGTGELFF
TRBV5-6	TRBJ1-2	TRBD1	.	TGTGCCAGCAGCTCCAGTCCGGGACAGGGGAGGTTGGGCTACACCTTC	CASSSSPGQGRLGYTF
TRBV2	TRBJ1-5	.	.	TGTGCCAGCGGGGCCGCCCTCCCAACCCAGCCCCAGCATTTT	CASGAALPTQPQHF